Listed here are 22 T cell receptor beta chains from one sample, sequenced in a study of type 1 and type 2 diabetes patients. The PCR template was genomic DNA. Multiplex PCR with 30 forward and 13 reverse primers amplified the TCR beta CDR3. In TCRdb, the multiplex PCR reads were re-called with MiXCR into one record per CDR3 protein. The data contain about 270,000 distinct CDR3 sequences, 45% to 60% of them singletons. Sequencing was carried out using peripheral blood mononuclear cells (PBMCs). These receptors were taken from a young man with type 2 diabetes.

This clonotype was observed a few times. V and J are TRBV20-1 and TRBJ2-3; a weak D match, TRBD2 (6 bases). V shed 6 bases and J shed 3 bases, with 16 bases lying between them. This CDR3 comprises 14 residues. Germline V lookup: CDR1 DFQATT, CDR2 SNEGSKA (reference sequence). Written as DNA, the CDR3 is TGCAGTGCCAAACCGGGGGTAAGGACAGATACGCAGTATTTT. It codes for CSAKPGVRTDTQYF.

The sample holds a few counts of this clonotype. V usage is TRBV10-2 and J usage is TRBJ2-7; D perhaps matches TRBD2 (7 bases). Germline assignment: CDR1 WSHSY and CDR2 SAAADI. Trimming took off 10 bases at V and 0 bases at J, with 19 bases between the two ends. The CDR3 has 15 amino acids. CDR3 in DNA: TGCGCCACCCAGGGAGGGGGTAGCAGCTCCTACGAGCAGTACTTC. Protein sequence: CATQGGGSSSYEQYF.

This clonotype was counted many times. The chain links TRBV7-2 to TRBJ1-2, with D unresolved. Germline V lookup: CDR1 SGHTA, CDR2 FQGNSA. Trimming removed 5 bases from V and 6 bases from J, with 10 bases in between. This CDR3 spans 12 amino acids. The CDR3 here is CASSPQAHGYTF. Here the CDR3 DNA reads TGTGCCAGCAGCCCTCAGGCCCATGGCTACACCTTC.

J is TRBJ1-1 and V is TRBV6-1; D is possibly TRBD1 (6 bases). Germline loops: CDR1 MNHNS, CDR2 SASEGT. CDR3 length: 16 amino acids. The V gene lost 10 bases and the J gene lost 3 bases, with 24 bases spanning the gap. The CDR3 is CATRRTPAGADTEAFF. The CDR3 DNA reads TGTGCCACCAGACGGACCCCGGCGGGGGCTGACACTGAAGCTTTCTTT.

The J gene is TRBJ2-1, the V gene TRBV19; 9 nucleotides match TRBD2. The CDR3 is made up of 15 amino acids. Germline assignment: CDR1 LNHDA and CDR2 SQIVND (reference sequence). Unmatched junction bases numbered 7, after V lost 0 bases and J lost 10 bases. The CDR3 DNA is TGTGCCAGTAGTATAGACGGCGGGGGGGCAGAAGAGCAGTTCTTC. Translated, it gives CASSIDGGGAEEQFF.

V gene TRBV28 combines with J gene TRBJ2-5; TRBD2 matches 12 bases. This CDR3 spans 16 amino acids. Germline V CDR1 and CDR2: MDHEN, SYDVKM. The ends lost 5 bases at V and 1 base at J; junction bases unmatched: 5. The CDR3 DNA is TGTGCCAGCAGTCGTCTACTAGCGGGGGGCCAAGAGACCCAGTACTTC. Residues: CASSRLLAGGQETQYF.

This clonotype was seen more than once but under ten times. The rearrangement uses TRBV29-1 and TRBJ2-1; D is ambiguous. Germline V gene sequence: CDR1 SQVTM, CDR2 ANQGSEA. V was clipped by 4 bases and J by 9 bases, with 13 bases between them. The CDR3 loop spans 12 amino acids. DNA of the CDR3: TGCAGCGTTGTAGACGGCTCCCCTGAGCAGTTCTTC. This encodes CSVVDGSPEQFF.

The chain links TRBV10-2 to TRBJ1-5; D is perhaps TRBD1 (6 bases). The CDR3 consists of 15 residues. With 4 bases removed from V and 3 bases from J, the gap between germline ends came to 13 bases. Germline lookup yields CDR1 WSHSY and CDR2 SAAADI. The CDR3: CASSVGGEINQPQHF. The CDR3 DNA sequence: TGCGCCAGCAGTGTAGGGGGAGAAATCAATCAGCCCCAGCATTTT.

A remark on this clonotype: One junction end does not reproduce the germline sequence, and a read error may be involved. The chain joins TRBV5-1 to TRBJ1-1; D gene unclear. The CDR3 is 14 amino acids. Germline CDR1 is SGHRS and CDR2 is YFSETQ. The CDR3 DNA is TGTGCCAGCAGCAACCGGGGAAAGAACACTGAAGCTTTCTTT. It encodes CASSNRGKNTEAFF. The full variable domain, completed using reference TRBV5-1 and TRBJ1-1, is KAGVTQTPRYLIKTRGQQVTLSCSPISGHRSVSWYQQTPGQGLQFLFEYFSETQRNKGNFPGRFSGRQFSNSRSEMNVSTLELGDSALYLCASSNRGKNTEAFFGQGTRLTVV.

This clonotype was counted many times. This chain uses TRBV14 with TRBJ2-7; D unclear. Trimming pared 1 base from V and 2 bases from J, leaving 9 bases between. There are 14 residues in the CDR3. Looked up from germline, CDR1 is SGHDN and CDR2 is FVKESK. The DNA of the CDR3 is TGTGCCAGCAGCCAAGTCCCCGGTCCCTACGAGCAGTACTTC. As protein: CASSQVPGPYEQYF.

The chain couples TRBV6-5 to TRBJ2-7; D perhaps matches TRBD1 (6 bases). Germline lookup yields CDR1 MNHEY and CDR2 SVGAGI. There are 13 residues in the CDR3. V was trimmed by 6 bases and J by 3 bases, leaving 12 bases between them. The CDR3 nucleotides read TGTGCCAGCAGAAACCAGGGGATCTACGAGCAGTACTTC. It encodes CASRNQGIYEQYF.

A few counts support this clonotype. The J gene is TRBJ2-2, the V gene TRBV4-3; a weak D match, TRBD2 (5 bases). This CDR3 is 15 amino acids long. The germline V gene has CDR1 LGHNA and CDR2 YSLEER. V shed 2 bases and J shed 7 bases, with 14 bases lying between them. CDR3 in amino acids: CASSQYPGSIGELFF. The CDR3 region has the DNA TGCGCCAGCAGCCAATATCCGGGGAGCATCGGGGAGCTGTTTTTT.

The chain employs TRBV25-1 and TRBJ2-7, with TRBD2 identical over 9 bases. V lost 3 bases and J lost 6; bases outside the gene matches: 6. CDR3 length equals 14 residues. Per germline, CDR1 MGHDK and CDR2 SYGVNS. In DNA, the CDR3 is TGTGCCAGCAGTGAGGCTAGCGGGATTTCCGAGCAGTACTTC. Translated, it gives CASSEASGISEQYF.

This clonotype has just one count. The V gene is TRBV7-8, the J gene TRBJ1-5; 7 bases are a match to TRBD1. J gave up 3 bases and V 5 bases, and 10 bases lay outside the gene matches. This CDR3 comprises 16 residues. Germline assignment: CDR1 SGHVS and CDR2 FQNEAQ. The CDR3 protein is CASSPRTGELNQPQHF. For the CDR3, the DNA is TGTGCCAGCAGCCCCCGGACAGGTGAACTCAATCAGCCCCAGCATTTT.

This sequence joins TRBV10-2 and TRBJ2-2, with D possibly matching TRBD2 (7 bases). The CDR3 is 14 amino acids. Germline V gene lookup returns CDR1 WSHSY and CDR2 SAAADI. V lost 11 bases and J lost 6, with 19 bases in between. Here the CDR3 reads CAPRVAGAAGELFF. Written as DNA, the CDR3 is TGCGCCCCCCGGGTGGCGGGGGCGGCCGGGGAGCTGTTTTTT.

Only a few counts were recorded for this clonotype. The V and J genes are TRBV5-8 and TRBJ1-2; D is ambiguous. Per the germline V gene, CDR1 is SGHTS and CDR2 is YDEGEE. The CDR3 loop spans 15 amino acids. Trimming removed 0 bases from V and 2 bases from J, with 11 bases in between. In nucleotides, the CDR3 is TGTGCCAGCAGCTTGGTGATGGAGAAGAACTATGGCTACACCTTC. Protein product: CASSLVMEKNYGYTF.

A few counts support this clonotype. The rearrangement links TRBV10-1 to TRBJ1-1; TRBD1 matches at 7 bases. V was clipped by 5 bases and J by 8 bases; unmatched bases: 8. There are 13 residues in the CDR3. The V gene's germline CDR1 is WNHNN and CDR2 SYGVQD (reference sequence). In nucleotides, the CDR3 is TGCGCCAGCAGTCCTACGGGACAGCACGAAGCTTTCTTT. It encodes CASSPTGQHEAFF.

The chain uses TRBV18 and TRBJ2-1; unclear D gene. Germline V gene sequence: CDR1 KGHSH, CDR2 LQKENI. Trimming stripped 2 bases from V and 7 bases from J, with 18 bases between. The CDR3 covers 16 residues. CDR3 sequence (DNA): TGTGCCAGCTCACCAGAAGAAGTTAGTCTGGGGAATGAGCAGTTCTTC. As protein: CASSPEEVSLGNEQFF.

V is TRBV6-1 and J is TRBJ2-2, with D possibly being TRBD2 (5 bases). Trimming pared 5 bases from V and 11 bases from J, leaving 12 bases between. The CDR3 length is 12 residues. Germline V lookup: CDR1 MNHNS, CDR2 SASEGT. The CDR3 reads CASSISAGELFF. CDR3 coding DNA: TGTGCCAGCAGTATTAGCGCGGGCGAGCTGTTTTTT.

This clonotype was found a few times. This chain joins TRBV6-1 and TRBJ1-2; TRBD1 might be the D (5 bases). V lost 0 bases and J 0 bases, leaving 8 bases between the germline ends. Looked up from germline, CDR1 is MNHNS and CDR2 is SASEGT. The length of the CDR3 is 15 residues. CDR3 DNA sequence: TGTGCCAGCAGTGAAGCGATGGGGGCTAACTATGGCTACACCTTC. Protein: CASSEAMGANYGYTF.

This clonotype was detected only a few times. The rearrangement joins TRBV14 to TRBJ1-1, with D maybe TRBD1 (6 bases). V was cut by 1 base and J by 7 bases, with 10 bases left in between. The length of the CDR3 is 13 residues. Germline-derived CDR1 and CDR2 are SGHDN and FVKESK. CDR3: CASSQGGHLEAFF. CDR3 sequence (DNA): TGTGCCAGCAGCCAAGGGGGACACCTTGAAGCTTTCTTT.

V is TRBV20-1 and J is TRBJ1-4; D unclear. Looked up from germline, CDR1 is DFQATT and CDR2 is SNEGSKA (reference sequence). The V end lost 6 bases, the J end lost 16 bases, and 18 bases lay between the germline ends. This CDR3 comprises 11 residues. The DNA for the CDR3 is TGCAGTGCCCCCTTGGGTGGCCCGCGGTTTTTT. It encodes CSAPLGGPRFF.